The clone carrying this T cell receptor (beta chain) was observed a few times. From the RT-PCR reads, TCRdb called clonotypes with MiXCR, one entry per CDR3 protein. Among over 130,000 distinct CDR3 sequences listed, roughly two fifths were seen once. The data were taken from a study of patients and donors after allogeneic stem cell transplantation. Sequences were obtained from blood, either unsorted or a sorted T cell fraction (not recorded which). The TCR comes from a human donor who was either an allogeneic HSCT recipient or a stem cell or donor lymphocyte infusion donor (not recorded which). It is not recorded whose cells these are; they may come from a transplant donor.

The CDR3 reads CASSWSGVGTEAFF. CDR3 coding DNA: TGTGCCAGCAGTTGGTCGGGGGTGGGCACTGAAGCTTTCTTT. V gene TRBV27 combines with J gene TRBJ1-1, with D tentatively TRBD1 (5 bases). This CDR3 has 14 residues. Between the trimmed V and J ends, which lost 4 bases and 4 bases, there was a span of 13 bases. CDR1 and CDR2 (germline): MNHEY, SMNVEV (reference sequence).